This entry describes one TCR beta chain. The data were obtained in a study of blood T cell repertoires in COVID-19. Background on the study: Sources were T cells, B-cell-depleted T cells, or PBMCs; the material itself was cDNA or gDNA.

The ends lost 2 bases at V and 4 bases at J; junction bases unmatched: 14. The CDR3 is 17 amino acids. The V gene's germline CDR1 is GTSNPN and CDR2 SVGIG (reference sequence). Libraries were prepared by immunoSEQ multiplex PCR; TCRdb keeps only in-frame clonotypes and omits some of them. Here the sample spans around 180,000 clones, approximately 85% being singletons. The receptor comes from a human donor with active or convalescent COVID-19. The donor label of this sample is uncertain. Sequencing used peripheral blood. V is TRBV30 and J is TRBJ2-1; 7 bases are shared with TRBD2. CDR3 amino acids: CAWSPLRASGRYNEQFF. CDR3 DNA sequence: TGTGCCTGGAGTCCACTCAGGGCTAGCGGTCGTTACAATGAGCAGTTCTTC.